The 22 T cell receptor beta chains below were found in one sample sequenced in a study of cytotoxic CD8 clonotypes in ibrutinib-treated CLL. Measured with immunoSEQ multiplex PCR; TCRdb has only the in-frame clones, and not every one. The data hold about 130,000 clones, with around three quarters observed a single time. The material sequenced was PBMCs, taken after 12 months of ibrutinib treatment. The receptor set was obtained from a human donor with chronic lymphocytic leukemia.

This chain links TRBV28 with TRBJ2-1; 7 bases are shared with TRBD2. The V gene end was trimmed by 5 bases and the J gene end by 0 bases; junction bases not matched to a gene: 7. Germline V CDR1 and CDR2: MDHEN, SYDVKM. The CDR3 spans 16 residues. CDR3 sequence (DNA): TGTGCCAGCAGTATTTTAGCGGGCCCCTCCTACAATGAGCAGTTCTTC. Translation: CASSILAGPSYNEQFF.

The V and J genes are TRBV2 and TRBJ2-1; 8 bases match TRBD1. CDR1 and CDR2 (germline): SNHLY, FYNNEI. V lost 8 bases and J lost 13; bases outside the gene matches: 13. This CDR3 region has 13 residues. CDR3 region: CASGKDRDQIQFF. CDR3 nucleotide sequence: TGTGCCAGCGGAAAGGACAGGGACCAAATTCAGTTCTTC. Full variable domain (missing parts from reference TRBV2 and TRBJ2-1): EPEVTQTPSHQVTQMGQEVILRCVPISNHLYFYWYRQILGQKVEFLVSFYNNEISEKSEIFDDQFSVERPDGSNFTLKIRSTKLEDSAMYFCASGKDRDQIQFFGPGTRLTVL.

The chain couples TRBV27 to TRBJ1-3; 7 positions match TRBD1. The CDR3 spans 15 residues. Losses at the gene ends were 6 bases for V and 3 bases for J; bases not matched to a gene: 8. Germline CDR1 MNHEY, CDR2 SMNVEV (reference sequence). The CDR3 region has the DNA TGTGCCAGCAGCCTAACTCAGGGGGGTGGAAACACCATATATTTT. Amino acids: CASSLTQGGGNTIYF.

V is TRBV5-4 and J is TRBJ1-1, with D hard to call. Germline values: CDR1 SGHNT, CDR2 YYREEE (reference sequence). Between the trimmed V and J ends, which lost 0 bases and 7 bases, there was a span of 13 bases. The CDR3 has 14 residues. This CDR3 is CASSLVSGASEAFF. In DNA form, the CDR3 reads TGTGCCAGCAGCTTGGTTTCCGGCGCGAGTGAAGCTTTCTTT.

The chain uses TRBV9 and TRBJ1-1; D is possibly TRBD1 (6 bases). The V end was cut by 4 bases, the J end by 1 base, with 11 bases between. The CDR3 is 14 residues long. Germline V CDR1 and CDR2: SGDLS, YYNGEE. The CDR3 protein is CASSPHRENTEAFF. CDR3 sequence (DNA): TGTGCCAGCAGCCCCCACAGGGAGAACACTGAAGCTTTCTTT.

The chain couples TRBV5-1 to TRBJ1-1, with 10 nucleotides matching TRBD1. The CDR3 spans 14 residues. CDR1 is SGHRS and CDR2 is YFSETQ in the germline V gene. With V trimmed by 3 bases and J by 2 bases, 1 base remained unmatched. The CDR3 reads CASSWDRGNTEAFF. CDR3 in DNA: TGCGCCAGCAGCTGGGACAGGGGAAACACTGAAGCTTTCTTT.

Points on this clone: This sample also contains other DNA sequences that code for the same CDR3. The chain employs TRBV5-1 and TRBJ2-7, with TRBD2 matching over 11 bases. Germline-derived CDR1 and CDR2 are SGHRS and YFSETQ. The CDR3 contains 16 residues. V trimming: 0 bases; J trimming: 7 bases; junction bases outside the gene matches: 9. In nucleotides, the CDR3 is TGCGCCAGCAGCTTGGCACTAGCGGGAGTTCGCCATGAGCAGTACTTC. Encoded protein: CASSLALAGVRHEQYF.

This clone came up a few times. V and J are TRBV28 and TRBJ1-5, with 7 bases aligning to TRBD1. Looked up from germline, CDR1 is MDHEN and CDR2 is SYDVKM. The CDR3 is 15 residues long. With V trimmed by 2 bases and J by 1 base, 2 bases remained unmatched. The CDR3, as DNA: TGTGCCAGCAGTTTAACAGGGGTCAGCAATCAGCCCCAGCATTTT. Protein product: CASSLTGVSNQPQHF.

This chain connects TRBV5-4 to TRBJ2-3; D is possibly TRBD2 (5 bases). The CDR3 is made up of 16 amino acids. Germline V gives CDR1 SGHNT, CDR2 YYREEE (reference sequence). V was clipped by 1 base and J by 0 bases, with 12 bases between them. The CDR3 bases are TGTGCCAGCAGCTTGAGTTGGGGAGAGAGCACAGATACGCAGTATTTT. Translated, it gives CASSLSWGESTDTQYF. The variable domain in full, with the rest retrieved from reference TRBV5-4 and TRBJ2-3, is ETGVTQSPTHLIKTRGQQVTLRCSSQSGHNTVSWYQQALGQGPQFIFQYYREEENGRGNFPPRFSGLQFPNYSSELNVNALELDDSALYLCASSLSWGESTDTQYFGPGTRLTVL.

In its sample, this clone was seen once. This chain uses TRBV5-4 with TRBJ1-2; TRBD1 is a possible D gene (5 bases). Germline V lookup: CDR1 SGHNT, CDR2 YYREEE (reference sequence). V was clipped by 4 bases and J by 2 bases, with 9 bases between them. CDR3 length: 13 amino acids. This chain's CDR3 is CASSPDKNYGYTF. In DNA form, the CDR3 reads TGTGCCAGCAGCCCGGACAAGAACTATGGCTACACCTTC.

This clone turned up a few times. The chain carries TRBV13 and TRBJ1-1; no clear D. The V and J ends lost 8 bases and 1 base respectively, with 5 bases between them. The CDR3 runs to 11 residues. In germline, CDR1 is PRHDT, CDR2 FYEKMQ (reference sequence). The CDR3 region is CASEANTEAFF. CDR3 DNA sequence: TGTGCCAGCGAAGCGAACACTGAAGCTTTCTTT.

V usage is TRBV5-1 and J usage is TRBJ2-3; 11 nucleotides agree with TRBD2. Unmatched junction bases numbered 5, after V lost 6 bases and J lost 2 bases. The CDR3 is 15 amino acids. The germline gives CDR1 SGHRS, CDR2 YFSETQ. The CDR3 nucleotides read TGCGCCAGCATGACTAGCGGGGCAGACACAGATACGCAGTATTTT. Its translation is CASMTSGADTDTQYF.

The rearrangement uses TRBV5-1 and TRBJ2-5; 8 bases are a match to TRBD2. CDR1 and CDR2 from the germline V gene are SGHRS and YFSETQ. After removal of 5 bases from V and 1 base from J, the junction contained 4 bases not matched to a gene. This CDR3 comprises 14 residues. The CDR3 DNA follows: TGCGCCAGCAGTCTAACTAGCGGCCAAGAGACCCAGTACTTC. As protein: CASSLTSGQETQYF.

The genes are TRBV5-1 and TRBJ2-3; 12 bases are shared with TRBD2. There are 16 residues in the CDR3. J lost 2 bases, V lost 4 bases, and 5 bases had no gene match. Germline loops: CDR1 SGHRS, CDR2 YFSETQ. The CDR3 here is CASSPRTSGATDTQYF. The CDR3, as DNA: TGCGCCAGCAGCCCCAGGACTAGCGGGGCCACAGATACGCAGTATTTT.

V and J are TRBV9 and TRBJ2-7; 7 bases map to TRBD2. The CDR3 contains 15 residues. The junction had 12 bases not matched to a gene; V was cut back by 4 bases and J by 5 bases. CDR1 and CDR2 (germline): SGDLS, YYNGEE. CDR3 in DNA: TGTGCCAGCAGCAGGACTAGTAAAAACTTCCACGAGCAGTACTTC. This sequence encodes CASSRTSKNFHEQYF.

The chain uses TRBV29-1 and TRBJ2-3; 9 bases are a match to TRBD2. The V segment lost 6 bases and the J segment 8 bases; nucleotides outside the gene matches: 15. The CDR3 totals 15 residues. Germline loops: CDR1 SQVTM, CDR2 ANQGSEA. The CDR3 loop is CSVAGTSFLGVTQYF. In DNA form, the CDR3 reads TGCAGCGTGGCCGGGACTAGCTTCTTGGGGGTTACGCAGTATTTT.

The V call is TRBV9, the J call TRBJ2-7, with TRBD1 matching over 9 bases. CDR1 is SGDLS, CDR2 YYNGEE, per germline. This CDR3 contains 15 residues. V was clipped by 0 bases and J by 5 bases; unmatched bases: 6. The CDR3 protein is CASSVGGDRDHEQYF. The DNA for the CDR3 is TGTGCCAGCAGCGTAGGGGGGGACAGGGACCACGAGCAGTACTTC.

The CDR3 reads CSGRGNEKLFF. The CDR3 DNA reads as TGCAGTGGGAGGGGGAATGAAAAACTGTTTTTT. This chain joins TRBV20-1 and TRBJ1-4; the D gene is possibly TRBD1 (6 bases). The CDR3 has 11 amino acids. The germline CDR1 and CDR2 sequences are DFQATT and SNEGSKA (reference sequence). V dropped 7 bases and J dropped 5 bases, with 8 bases sitting between them.

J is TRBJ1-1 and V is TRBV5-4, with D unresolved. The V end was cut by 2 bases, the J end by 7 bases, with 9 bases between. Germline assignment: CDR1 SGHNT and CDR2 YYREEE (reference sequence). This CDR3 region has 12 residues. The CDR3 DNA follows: TGTGCCAGCAGCTTCTGGAGGGATGAAGCTTTCTTT. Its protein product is CASSFWRDEAFF. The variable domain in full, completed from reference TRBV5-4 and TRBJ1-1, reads ETGVTQSPTHLIKTRGQQVTLRCSSQSGHNTVSWYQQALGQGPQFIFQYYREEENGRGNFPPRFSGLQFPNYSSELNVNALELDDSALYLCASSFWRDEAFFGQGTRLTVV.

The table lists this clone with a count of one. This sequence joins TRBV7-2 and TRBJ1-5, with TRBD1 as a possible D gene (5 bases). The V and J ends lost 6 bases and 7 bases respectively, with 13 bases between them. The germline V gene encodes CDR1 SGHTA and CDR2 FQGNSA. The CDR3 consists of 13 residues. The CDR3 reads CASSLRDGQPQHF. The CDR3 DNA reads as TGTGCCAGCAGTCTCAGGGATGGACAGCCCCAGCATTTT.

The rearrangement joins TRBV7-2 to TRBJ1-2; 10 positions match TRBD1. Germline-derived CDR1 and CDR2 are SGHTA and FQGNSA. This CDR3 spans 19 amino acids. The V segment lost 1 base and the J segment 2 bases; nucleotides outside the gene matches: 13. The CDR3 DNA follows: TGTGCCAGCAGCTTAGGACCCGGGACAGGGGCGCAGGGGAACTATGGCTACACCTTC. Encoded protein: CASSLGPGTGAQGNYGYTF. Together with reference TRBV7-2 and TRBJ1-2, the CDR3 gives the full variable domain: GAGVSQSPSNKVTEKGKDVELRCDPISGHTALYWYRQSLGQGLEFLIYFQGNSAPDKSGLPSDRFSAERTGGSVSTLTIQRTQQEDSAVYLCASSLGPGTGAQGNYGYTFGSGTRLTVV.

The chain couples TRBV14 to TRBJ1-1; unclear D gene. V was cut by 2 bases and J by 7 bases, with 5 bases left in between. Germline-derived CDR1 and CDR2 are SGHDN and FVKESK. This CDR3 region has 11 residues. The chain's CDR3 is CASSQTREAFF. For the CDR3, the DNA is TGTGCCAGCAGCCAAACCCGTGAAGCTTTCTTT.